The 27 T cell receptor beta chains listed next were all sequenced from one sample in a study of T cell responses to AZD1222 COVID-19 vaccine. Some clones are missing from TCRdb's copy, which holds only in-frame ones; the method was immunoSEQ multiplex PCR. The sample holds about 130,000 clones, 88% seen once. The sample here was peripheral blood, taken 28 days after the second AZD1222 dose. Receptors were obtained from an adult who received the AZD1222 COVID-19 vaccine.

V is TRBV29-1 and J is TRBJ1-4; perhaps TRBD1 as D (6 bases). The CDR3 runs 12 residues. V was pared by 5 bases and J by 7 bases, with 11 bases between. The V gene's germline CDR1 is SQVTM and CDR2 ANQGSEA. The CDR3 here is CSVSGAGEKLFF. For the CDR3, the DNA is TGCAGCGTTTCAGGGGCCGGTGAAAAACTGTTTTTT.

This chain uses TRBV28 with TRBJ1-4; no firm D call. The germline V gene encodes CDR1 MDHEN and CDR2 SYDVKM. The CDR3 has 15 residues. V shed 6 bases and J shed 8 bases, with 19 bases lying between them. The CDR3: CASSPAGGAREKLFF. Written as DNA, the CDR3 is TGTGCCAGCAGCCCCGCGGGAGGAGCTCGGGAAAAACTGTTTTTT.

The chain has TRBV19 and TRBJ1-4; possible D gene TRBD1, 5 bases. Germline CDR1 is LNHDA and CDR2 is SQIVND (reference sequence). The CDR3 has 16 residues. V dropped 3 bases and J dropped 6 bases, with 17 bases sitting between them. The CDR3 DNA follows: TGTGCCAGTAGTATGCGTTCTTTGGGGCGCGATGAAAAACTGTTTTTT. This encodes CASSMRSLGRDEKLFF. Full variable domain (missing parts from reference TRBV19 and TRBJ1-4): DGGITQSPKYLFRKEGQNVTLSCEQNLNHDAMYWYRQDPGQGLRLIYYSQIVNDFQKGDIAEGYSVSREKKESFPLTVTSAQKNPTAFYLCASSMRSLGRDEKLFFGSGTQLSVL.

This clone has only a few counts. The V call is TRBV5-5, the J call TRBJ2-1; TRBD2 might be the D (6 bases). The germline CDR1 and CDR2 sequences are SGHKS and YYEKEE (reference sequence). The CDR3 is 14 residues long. Trimming shortened V by 5 bases and J by 8 bases, and 17 bases separated the two germline ends. In DNA, the CDR3 is TGTGCCAGCAGTGGGGGAGGCCCGGGGTATGAGCAGTTCTTC. Protein: CASSGGGPGYEQFF.

The gene calls are TRBV7-2 and TRBJ2-7; D gene uncertain. V lost 2 bases and J 3 bases, leaving 14 bases between the germline ends. Germline V lookup: CDR1 SGHTA, CDR2 FQGNSA. This CDR3 is 15 amino acids long. The CDR3 reads CASSLMATASYEQYF. In DNA form, the CDR3 reads TGTGCCAGCAGCTTAATGGCCACCGCGAGCTACGAGCAGTACTTC. The whole variable domain, filled in from reference TRBV7-2 and TRBJ2-7, reads GAGVSQSPSNKVTEKGKDVELRCDPISGHTALYWYRQSLGQGLEFLIYFQGNSAPDKSGLPSDRFSAERTGGSVSTLTIQRTQQEDSAVYLCASSLMATASYEQYFGPGTRLTVT.

On this clone: The sample contains more than one DNA sequence encoding this CDR3. This rearrangement joins TRBV29-1 to TRBJ1-5; a weak D match, TRBD1 (6 bases). The V end was cut by 6 bases, the J end by 3 bases, with 9 bases between. The CDR3 is 12 amino acids. Germline loops: CDR1 SQVTM, CDR2 ANQGSEA. The CDR3 is CSVGQINQPQHF. The CDR3 nucleotides are TGCAGCGTGGGACAAATCAATCAGCCCCAGCATTTT.

The V gene is TRBV20-1, the J gene TRBJ2-5; 7 bases agree with TRBD2. CDR3 length: 13 residues. Germline values: CDR1 DFQATT, CDR2 SNEGSKA (reference sequence). V shed 3 bases, J shed 7 bases, and the junction held 8 bases outside the gene matches. This CDR3 reads CSASRLALGTQYF. As DNA, the CDR3 is TGCAGTGCTAGTAGACTAGCCTTAGGGACCCAGTACTTC.

This clone appeared a single time. The chain combines TRBV6-5 with TRBJ2-7, with TRBD1 identical over 9 bases. The CDR3 contains 14 residues. From germline, CDR1 is MNHEY and CDR2 SVGAGI. Trimming took 6 bases from V and 3 from J; bases not matched to a gene: 6. The CDR3 is CASSADRGGYEQYF. DNA for the CDR3: TGTGCCAGCAGCGCTGACAGGGGGGGCTACGAGCAGTACTTC.

The V gene is TRBV5-4, the J gene TRBJ2-1; TRBD2 matches at 13 bases. CDR1 is SGHNT, CDR2 YYREEE, per germline (reference sequence). J was trimmed by 6 bases and V by 3 bases; bases with no gene match: 6. This CDR3 has 16 amino acids. The DNA of the CDR3 is TGTGCCAGCAGCTCCGGACTAGCGGGAGTGGGCAATGAGCAGTTCTTC. This gives the protein CASSSGLAGVGNEQFF.

On this clone: The identical CDR3 is also encoded by other nucleotide sequences in the sample. The chain joins TRBV30 to TRBJ1-2, with D maybe TRBD1 (5 bases). The CDR3 has 13 amino acids. Trimming removed 2 bases at V and 3 bases at J, with 10 bases between. Germline CDR1 is GTSNPN and CDR2 is SVGIG (reference sequence). The CDR3 bases are TGTGCCTGGAGTTCCGGGACGTACTATGGCTACACCTTC. It codes for CAWSSGTYYGYTF.

V and J are TRBV5-5 and TRBJ2-1, with 9 positions matching TRBD2. The CDR3 runs 16 residues. With V trimmed by 1 base and J by 4 bases, 6 bases remained unmatched. From germline, CDR1 is SGHKS and CDR2 YYEKEE (reference sequence). The CDR3 nucleotides are TGTGCCAGCAGCTTGAGTTATAGCGGGGGTTACAATGAGCAGTTCTTC. Amino acids: CASSLSYSGGYNEQFF.

This clone appeared a single time. The chain links TRBV4-3 to TRBJ2-3; no definite D call. CDR3 length: 16 amino acids. The V end lost 1 base, the J end lost 6 bases, and 17 bases lay between the germline ends. Germline lookup yields CDR1 LGHNA and CDR2 YSLEER. This chain's CDR3 is CASSQGGRGLLDTQYF. The CDR3 coding sequence is TGCGCCAGCAGCCAAGGGGGAAGAGGCTTGCTGGATACGCAGTATTTT.

The rearrangement links TRBV7-2 to TRBJ2-2; tentative D call: TRBD1 (6 bases). CDR1 and CDR2 from the germline V gene are SGHTA and FQGNSA. The CDR3 has 13 amino acids. The V gene lost 6 bases and the J gene lost 6 bases, with 11 bases spanning the gap. In DNA form, the CDR3 reads TGTGCCAGCAGGAGACAGGTCGCCGGGGAGCTGTTTTTT. Protein product: CASRRQVAGELFF.

The gene calls are TRBV9 and TRBJ1-4; a possible D gene is TRBD1 (5 bases). The CDR3 length is 13 residues. Looked up from germline, CDR1 is SGDLS and CDR2 is YYNGEE. The V gene lost 3 bases and the J gene lost 8 bases, with 11 bases spanning the gap. The CDR3 DNA follows: TGTGCCAGCAGCGCCGGGACCGGCGAAAAACTGTTTTTT. The encoded protein is CASSAGTGEKLFF.

This clone was detected only once. The chain employs TRBV20-1 and TRBJ2-1; no clear D. Deletions cut 0 bases from V and 9 bases from J, with 6 bases between. The CDR3 is 11 residues long. Germline CDR1 is DFQATT and CDR2 is SNEGSKA (reference sequence). The CDR3, as DNA: TGCAGTGCTAGAGAAAGATTTGAGCAGTTCTTC. It specifies CSARERFEQFF.

J is TRBJ1-1 and V is TRBV6-6; TRBD1 agrees at 7 bases. Trimming removed 7 bases from V and 4 bases from J; junction bases left unmatched: 9. Germline V lookup: CDR1 MNHNY, CDR2 SVGAGI (reference sequence). The CDR3 sequence is 14 residues long. The chain's CDR3 is CASIQTGSPTEAFF. CDR3 nucleotides: TGTGCCAGCATACAGACAGGGAGTCCCACTGAAGCTTTCTTT.

The chain has TRBV5-5 and TRBJ2-5, with D maybe TRBD1 (6 bases). Germline assignment: CDR1 SGHKS and CDR2 YYEKEE (reference sequence). V gave up 4 bases and J gave up 2 bases, with 9 bases separating them. The CDR3 covers 13 residues. CDR3 coding DNA: TGTGCCAGCAGCCGAGGGACACAAGAGACCCAGTACTTC. This encodes CASSRGTQETQYF.

The chain couples TRBV15 to TRBJ2-7, with TRBD1 matching 10 bases. The CDR3 is 15 amino acids. Germline CDR1 and CDR2: LNHNV and YYDKDF (reference sequence). The junction had 6 bases not matched to a gene; V was cut back by 2 bases and J by 5 bases. CDR3 DNA sequence: TGTGCCACCAGCAGACCCACCGGGACAGGGGACGAGCAGTACTTC. Amino acid sequence: CATSRPTGTGDEQYF.

This clone was picked up one time. This chain connects TRBV3-1 (or the pseudogene TRBV3-2) to TRBJ2-7; D is unclear. The germline gives CDR1 LGHDT, CDR2 YNNKEL (reference sequence). This CDR3 has 11 amino acids. V lost 7 bases and J lost 3, with 7 bases in between. CDR3 nucleotides: TGTGCCAGCAATCTAAGCTACGAGCAGTACTTC. Its translation: CASNLSYEQYF.

This clone was detected once. V usage is TRBV5-1 and J usage is TRBJ2-2; no clear D gene. Germline CDR1 is SGHRS and CDR2 is YFSETQ. The CDR3 loop spans 13 amino acids. Trimming removed 4 bases from V and 4 bases from J, with 8 bases in between. CDR3: CASSEMATGELFF. The DNA of the CDR3 is TGCGCCAGCAGCGAGATGGCCACCGGGGAGCTGTTTTTT.

The V and J genes are TRBV28 and TRBJ1-5; D unclear. CDR3 length: 13 amino acids. Trimming left V 8 bases short and J 3 bases short, with 11 bases between. CDR1 is MDHEN and CDR2 is SYDVKM in the germline V gene. For the CDR3, the DNA is TGTGCCAGCCTGGCGTGGGACAATCAGCCCCAGCATTTT. Its translation is CASLAWDNQPQHF.

J is TRBJ2-7 and V is TRBV18, with D tentatively TRBD2 (5 bases). V was pared by 4 bases and J by 4 bases, with 17 bases between. The CDR3 loop spans 15 amino acids. Germline values: CDR1 KGHSH, CDR2 LQKENI. CDR3 protein: CASSLPRGSTYEQYF. CDR3 DNA sequence: TGTGCCAGCTCACTACCACGGGGATCAACATACGAGCAGTACTTC.

This clone was seen once. This chain connects TRBV27 to TRBJ2-3, with D possibly matching TRBD2 (5 bases). Between the trimmed V and J ends, which lost 5 bases and 1 base, there was a span of 16 bases. The CDR3 consists of 16 residues. Germline V gene lookup returns CDR1 MNHEY and CDR2 SMNVEV (reference sequence). DNA for the CDR3: TGTGCCAGCAGTAACGTCTACGGGGTAGGCACAGATACGCAGTATTTT. This encodes CASSNVYGVGTDTQYF.

This chain joins TRBV19 and TRBJ1-5; TRBD1 aligns across 8 bases. The V gene's germline CDR1 is LNHDA and CDR2 SQIVND (reference sequence). After removal of 7 bases from V and 3 bases from J, the junction contained 11 bases not matched to a gene. The CDR3 sequence is 16 residues long. CDR3 in amino acids: CASTTGGEGPNQPQHF. Here the CDR3 DNA reads TGTGCCAGTACTACAGGGGGTGAGGGCCCCAATCAGCCCCAGCATTTT.

The J gene is TRBJ2-1, the V gene TRBV2, with unresolved D. Germline V gene lookup returns CDR1 SNHLY and CDR2 FYNNEI. With 4 bases removed from V and 7 bases from J, the gap between germline ends came to 11 bases. CDR3 size: 13 residues. The CDR3 DNA reads as TGTGCCAGCAGTGGCAGGCTTGAAAATGAGCAGTTCTTC. Its protein is CASSGRLENEQFF.

The chain joins TRBV7-6 to TRBJ2-7; TRBD1 matches 7 bases. CDR1 is SGHVS and CDR2 is FNYEAQ in the germline V gene. This CDR3 region has 14 residues. Losses at the gene ends were 5 bases for V and 3 bases for J; bases not matched to a gene: 7. CDR3 DNA sequence: TGTGCCAGCAGCGTCCAAGGGGGCGGCTACGAGCAGTACTTC. Translation: CASSVQGGGYEQYF.

This rearrangement joins TRBV5-1 to TRBJ2-7; TRBD1 agrees at 9 bases. Germline values: CDR1 SGHRS, CDR2 YFSETQ. The V gene end was trimmed by 4 bases and the J gene end by 4 bases; junction bases not matched to a gene: 6. The CDR3 has 14 residues. CDR3 amino acids: CASSHRDRVYEQYF. CDR3 bases: TGCGCCAGCAGCCACCGGGACAGGGTGTACGAGCAGTACTTC.